This T cell receptor beta chain was sequenced for a study of blood T cell repertoires in COVID-19. Study-wide context: The origin of the acute and convalescent COVID-19 samples was the United States, Italy and Spain. The analysed material was cDNA or gDNA that came from T cells, B-cell-depleted T cells, or PBMCs.

This clone was picked up one time. The CDR3 has 15 amino acids. Germline V CDR1 and CDR2: SGHDT, YYEEEE. The junction had 2 bases not matched to a gene; V was cut back by 0 bases and J by 4 bases. Original data processing: Cell counts per sample came from amplifying reference gene primers. Using immunoSEQ multiplex PCR, the repertoire was profiled, and TCRdb retains in-frame clones only, with some absent. V and J calls and clone size are those listed in that table; D and trimming were worked out from the DNA. In the table there are over 200,000 clones, about 88% of which are singletons. This chain joins TRBV5-6 and TRBJ2-1; 9 bases match TRBD2. The origin of this receptor is a man in his forties with active or convalescent COVID-19. Sequenced input: peripheral blood. CDR3 sequence: CASSLGSGGYNEQFF. Written as DNA, the CDR3 is TGTGCCAGCAGCTTGGGTAGCGGGGGTTACAATGAGCAGTTCTTC.